What follows are 20 T cell receptor beta chains derived from one specimen sequenced in a study of T cell repertoires in aging, cancer and after chemotherapy. Multiplex touch-down PCR with TRB-A/B primers amplified rearranged V-D-J TRB sequences. TCRdb re-analysed the multiplex PCR reads in MiXCR, keeping a single row per CDR3 protein. This table has some 8,100 distinct CDR3 sequences, approximately 40% appearing once. Amplification of TCR beta used genomic DNA extracted from peripheral blood. The sequenced sample consisted of blood. The receptors originated from a human donor in good health.

This clonotype occurred a few times. The rearrangement joins TRBV5-4 to TRBJ2-2, with 8 bases lining up with TRBD1. Per the germline V gene, CDR1 is SGHNT and CDR2 is YYREEE (reference sequence). There are 15 residues in the CDR3. V was clipped by 5 bases and J by 5 bases; unmatched bases: 8. CDR3 in amino acids: CASRLTGAGTGELFF. The CDR3 DNA follows: TGTGCCAGCAGGTTGACAGGGGCCGGGACCGGGGAGCTGTTTTTT.

V is TRBV20-1 and J is TRBJ2-7; TRBD2 aligns across 11 bases. The CDR3 consists of 12 residues. V trimming: 6 bases; J trimming: 4 bases; junction bases outside the gene matches: 2. CDR1 is DFQATT and CDR2 is SNEGSKA in the germline V gene (reference sequence). CDR3 in amino acids: CSALAGVYEQYF. CDR3 nucleotides: TGCAGTGCACTAGCGGGAGTTTACGAGCAGTACTTC.

The chain links TRBV6-4 to TRBJ2-2; D uncertain. Germline CDR1 MRHNA, CDR2 SNTAGT. This CDR3 has 12 amino acids. Between the trimmed V and J ends, which lost 4 bases and 7 bases, there was a span of 7 bases. DNA for the CDR3: TGTGCCAGCAGTGGTTCGGGCGGGGAGCTGTTTTTT. Translating gives CASSGSGGELFF.

The chain uses TRBV11-1 and TRBJ1-1; D is perhaps TRBD1 (5 bases). Trimming cost V 6 bases and J 4 bases, with 18 bases left between them. There are 15 residues in the CDR3. Germline CDR1 is SGHAT and CDR2 is FQDESV (reference sequence). The CDR3 here is CASRPGESIRTEAFF. CDR3 DNA sequence: TGTGCCAGCAGGCCGGGGGAATCGATACGCACTGAAGCTTTCTTT. Supplemented by reference TRBV11-1 and TRBJ1-1, the full variable domain reads EAEVAQSPRYKITEKSQAVAFWCDPISGHATLYWYRQILGQGPELLVQFQDESVVDDSQLPKDRFSAERLKGVDSTLKIQPAELGDSAMYLCASRPGESIRTEAFFGQGTRLTVV.

The chain couples TRBV12-3 or TRBV12-4 to TRBJ2-5; 9 nucleotides line up with TRBD1. V lost 6 bases and J lost 1; bases outside the gene matches: 3. This CDR3 region has 14 residues. CDR3 amino acids: CASSMTGGQETQYF. CDR3 bases: TGTGCCAGCAGCATGACAGGGGGCCAAGAGACCCAGTACTTC.

This rearrangement joins TRBV6-2 or TRBV6-3 to TRBJ2-1; 12 bases fit TRBD2. Per the germline V gene, CDR1 is MNHEY and CDR2 is SVGEGT. J was trimmed by 0 bases and V by 1 base; bases with no gene match: 10. The CDR3 has 20 amino acids. Here the CDR3 reads CASSYLTSGRVFFSYNEQFF. CDR3 nucleotides: TGTGCCAGCAGTTACTTGACTAGCGGGAGAGTCTTCTTCTCCTACAATGAGCAGTTCTTC.

This clonotype was seen more than once but under ten times. V is TRBV6-1 and J is TRBJ1-5; D might be TRBD1 (6 bases). Germline V gene lookup returns CDR1 MNHNS and CDR2 SASEGT. This CDR3 region has 13 residues. V was clipped by 9 bases and J by 5 bases, with 14 bases between them. CDR3 sequence (DNA): TGTGCCAGTTTCCTAGGGGGTCATCAGCCCCAGCATTTT. Translated, it gives CASFLGGHQPQHF.

This clonotype was detected only a few times. The chain couples TRBV6-2 or TRBV6-3 to TRBJ2-3; unclear D gene. Trimming took 2 bases from V and 7 from J, leaving 10 bases between them. The V gene's germline CDR1 is MNHEY and CDR2 SVGEGT. The CDR3 covers 13 residues. The CDR3, as DNA: TGTGCCAGCAGTTACGCCATTGTCTATACGCAGTATTTT. Protein sequence: CASSYAIVYTQYF.

There are a few counts of this clonotype. The chain links TRBV6-5 to TRBJ1-2; possibly TRBD1 for D (5 bases). Germline values: CDR1 MNHEY, CDR2 SVGAGI. CDR3 size: 13 residues. V lost 6 bases, J lost 4 bases, and 12 bases lay in between. The CDR3 is CASRRQGGYGYTF. CDR3 coding DNA: TGTGCCAGCAGGCGCCAGGGTGGCTATGGCTACACCTTC.

The V call is TRBV6-4, the J call TRBJ2-2, with D perhaps matching TRBD2 (7 bases). The CDR3 totals 15 residues. In germline, CDR1 is MRHNA, CDR2 SNTAGT. V was shortened by 2 bases and J by 6 bases, with 13 bases between the two germline ends. In nucleotides, the CDR3 is TGTGCCAGCAGTGACGGGGGGGCCGAGGCCGGGGAGCTGTTTTTT. Residues: CASSDGGAEAGELFF.

The genes are TRBV19 and TRBJ1-5; D is undetermined. CDR1 is LNHDA and CDR2 is SQIVND in the germline V gene (reference sequence). The CDR3 sequence is 14 residues long. Trimming removed 7 bases from V and 4 bases from J, with 14 bases in between. CDR3 bases: TGTGCCAGTAACGCCCAAGAGTTAAATCAGCCCCAGCATTTT. Translating gives CASNAQELNQPQHF.

The J gene is TRBJ2-7, the V gene TRBV4-2; tentatively, D is TRBD1 or TRBD2 (7 bases each). The length of the CDR3 is 17 residues. Germline CDR1 reads LGHNA; CDR2 reads YNFKEQ. Trimming shortened V by 4 bases and J by 6 bases, and 25 bases separated the two germline ends. Here the CDR3 reads CASSRGGSGGERTEQYF. CDR3 coding DNA: TGTGCCAGCAGCCGGGGGGGGTCAGGGGGTGAGCGGACCGAGCAGTACTTC.

The V and J genes are TRBV7-2 and TRBJ1-6; unclear D gene. The germline V gene has CDR1 SGHTA and CDR2 FQGNSA. V lost 5 bases, J lost 0 bases, and 11 bases lay in between. The CDR3 runs to 16 residues. The chain's CDR3 is CASSLRVSSYNSPLHF. The CDR3 nucleotides read TGTGCCAGCAGCCTAAGGGTGAGCTCCTATAATTCACCCCTCCACTTT.

The chain is built from TRBV13 and TRBJ2-1; D may correspond to TRBD1 or TRBD2 (5 bases each). The germline V and J ends were trimmed by 4 bases and 4 bases, with 11 bases remaining between them. This CDR3 has 14 residues. CDR1 and CDR2 (germline): PRHDT, FYEKMQ (reference sequence). CDR3 sequence reads: CASSSGADYNEQFF. The CDR3 bases are TGTGCCAGCAGCTCCGGGGCAGATTACAATGAGCAGTTCTTC. Looking up the rest from reference TRBV13 and TRBJ2-1 gives the full variable domain: AAGVIQSPRHLIKEKRETATLKCYPIPRHDTVYWYQQGPGQDPQFLISFYEKMQSDKGSIPDRFSAQQFSDYHSELNMSSLELGDSALYFCASSSGADYNEQFFGPGTRLTVL.

As regards this clonotype: It may be a read error: a sequence one base away is much more abundant. V gene TRBV27 combines with J gene TRBJ2-3; D is undetermined. Germline V CDR1 and CDR2: MNHEY, SMNVEV (reference sequence). V was pared by 5 bases and J by 7 bases, with 7 bases between. The CDR3 loop spans 11 amino acids. CDR3 sequence: CASSSLHTQYF. Here the CDR3 DNA reads TGTGCCAGCAGTAGCCTCCATACGCAGTATTTT.

About this clonotype itself: A much larger clone differs from this one at a single base, so this may be a read error. This rearrangement joins TRBV6-2 or TRBV6-3 to TRBJ2-6; possibly TRBD1 for D (6 bases). The CDR3 contains 15 residues. Germline values: CDR1 MNHEY, CDR2 SVGEGT. As DNA, the CDR3 is TGTGCCAGCAGTCCAGGGGTCGATGGGGTCAACGTCCTGACTTTC. Protein: CASSPGVDGVNVLTF.

In this sample, this clonotype is medium-sized. The gene calls are TRBV27 and TRBJ1-4; a possible D gene is TRBD1 (5 bases). The CDR3 length is 16 residues. V gave up 5 bases and J gave up 7 bases, with 20 bases separating them. Germline-derived CDR1 and CDR2 are MNHEY and SMNVEV (reference sequence). CDR3 coding DNA: TGTGCCAGCAGTCCCTATGTTCAGGGAGTTGGTGAAAAACTGTTTTTT. Encoded protein: CASSPYVQGVGEKLFF.

The chain recombines TRBV5-6 with TRBJ2-5, with TRBD2 matching over 8 bases. This CDR3 contains 16 residues. V shed 0 bases, J shed 2 bases, and the junction held 6 bases outside the gene matches. Germline V lookup: CDR1 SGHDT, CDR2 YYEEEE. CDR3 bases: TGTGCCAGCAGCTTGGGGAACGGGGGGGATCAAGAGACCCAGTACTTC. Protein: CASSLGNGGDQETQYF.

This clonotype has only a few counts. The chain joins TRBV6-4 to TRBJ2-2; 7 bases align to TRBD2. The germline V gene encodes CDR1 MRHNA and CDR2 SNTAGT. This CDR3 spans 14 amino acids. The V gene end was trimmed by 8 bases and the J gene end by 5 bases; junction bases not matched to a gene: 8. Here the CDR3 DNA reads TGTGCCAGCTCCCCGCAGGGAGGGACCGGGGAGCTGTTTTTT. It specifies CASSPQGGTGELFF.

In nucleotides, the CDR3 is TGTGCCACCAGCAGAGATGGTAGGGGGGGAGGCTACGAGCAGTACTTC. It codes for CATSRDGRGGGYEQYF. This chain links TRBV15 with TRBJ2-7, with D possibly being TRBD2 (7 bases). The CDR3 spans 16 residues. From germline, CDR1 is LNHNV and CDR2 YYDKDF (reference sequence). V lost 0 bases and J 3 bases, leaving 15 bases between the germline ends.